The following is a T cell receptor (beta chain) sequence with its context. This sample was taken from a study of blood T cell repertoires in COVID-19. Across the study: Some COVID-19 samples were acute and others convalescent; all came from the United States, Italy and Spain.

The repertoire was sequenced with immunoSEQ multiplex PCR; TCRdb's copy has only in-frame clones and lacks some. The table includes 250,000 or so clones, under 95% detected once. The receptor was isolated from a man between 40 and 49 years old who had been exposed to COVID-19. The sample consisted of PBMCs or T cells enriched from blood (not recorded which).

The CDR3 protein is CASSPQGGRGYTF. CDR3 DNA: TGTGCCAGCAGCCCCCAGGGCGGCCGAGGCTACACCTTC. The V call is TRBV11-2, the J call TRBJ1-2, with D possibly being TRBD1 (5 bases). Germline lookup yields CDR1 SGHAT and CDR2 FQNNGV. The CDR3 is 13 amino acids. V lost 5 bases to trimming and J lost 8 bases, with 15 bases between them.